The rows below give T cell receptor beta chains drawn from one sample of a study of PD-1 blockade in classical Hodgkin lymphoma. The method was immunoSEQ multiplex PCR; TCRdb's version includes in-frame clones alone and lacks a portion of them. The sample has about 19,000 clones; 84% are singletons. Sequenced material: peripheral blood mononuclear cells (PBMCs), taken at baseline. Receptors originate from a human donor with classical Hodgkin lymphoma. CDR3s leave out the opening cysteine and the closing phenylalanine or tryptophan. The order of the fields is CDR3 protein, V gene, J gene, CDR3 length.

cdr3_aa: ASSRRQNTEAF
v_call: TRBV23-1
j_call: TRBJ1-1
cdr3_length: 11

cdr3_aa: ASSETRGVYGENEQF
v_call: TRBV9
j_call: TRBJ2-1
cdr3_length: 15

cdr3_aa: ASSGDRGLNTEAF
v_call: TRBV5-4
j_call: TRBJ1-1
cdr3_length: 13

cdr3_aa: ASSMILGQPGDFLNTEAF
v_call: TRBV19
j_call: TRBJ1-1
cdr3_length: 18

cdr3_aa: ASSSTGGDYGYT
v_call: TRBV7-2
j_call: TRBJ1-2
cdr3_length: 12

cdr3_aa: ASSFPGGGRQETQY
v_call: TRBV28
j_call: TRBJ2-5
cdr3_length: 14

cdr3_aa: ASSQVVGALREKLF
v_call: TRBV4-3
j_call: TRBJ1-4
cdr3_length: 14

cdr3_aa: ASSLGNTEAF
v_call: TRBV13
j_call: TRBJ1-1
cdr3_length: 10

cdr3_aa: SVVQDHQETQY
v_call: TRBV29-1
j_call: TRBJ2-5
cdr3_length: 11

cdr3_aa: ASSLSGGAQDTQY
v_call: TRBV7-3
j_call: TRBJ2-3
cdr3_length: 13

cdr3_aa: ASSFGDRGLDGYT
v_call: TRBV27
j_call: TRBJ1-2
cdr3_length: 13

cdr3_aa: ASSMWTDSYNEQF
v_call: TRBV19
j_call: TRBJ2-1
cdr3_length: 13

cdr3_aa: ASINLLGAYEQY
v_call: TRBV6-1
j_call: TRBJ2-7
cdr3_length: 12

cdr3_aa: ASSWGTGGNEQY
v_call: TRBV27
j_call: TRBJ2-7
cdr3_length: 12

cdr3_aa: ASSPSGRSRANTEAF
v_call: TRBV18
j_call: TRBJ1-1
cdr3_length: 15

cdr3_aa: ASSDARGLSTAMNTEAF
v_call: TRBV2
j_call: TRBJ1-1
cdr3_length: 17

cdr3_aa: ASSREDEQY
v_call: TRBV5-1
j_call: TRBJ2-7
cdr3_length: 9

cdr3_aa: ASGLVLPGIDTEAF
v_call: TRBV12-5
j_call: TRBJ1-1
cdr3_length: 14

cdr3_aa: ASSFTYNEQF
v_call: TRBV28
j_call: TRBJ2-1
cdr3_length: 10

cdr3_aa: ASSSTGGTDTQY
v_call: TRBV19
j_call: TRBJ2-3
cdr3_length: 12

cdr3_aa: ASSRLRGSGSYNEQF
v_call: TRBV13
j_call: TRBJ2-1
cdr3_length: 15

cdr3_aa: ASSPRQGDYSGANVLT
v_call: TRBV28
j_call: TRBJ2-6
cdr3_length: 16

cdr3_aa: ASSLPGSTGGELF
v_call: TRBV7-9
j_call: TRBJ2-2
cdr3_length: 13

cdr3_aa: ASKAPGQGNEKLF
v_call: TRBV6-1
j_call: TRBJ1-4
cdr3_length: 13

cdr3_aa: ASSALGGTSPYEQY
v_call: TRBV11-2
j_call: TRBJ2-7
cdr3_length: 14

cdr3_aa: ASRTDSHTGELF
v_call: TRBV27
j_call: TRBJ2-2
cdr3_length: 12

cdr3_aa: ASSPPGVTEAF
v_call: TRBV7-9
j_call: TRBJ1-1
cdr3_length: 11

cdr3_aa: ASGAGYEQY
v_call: TRBV10-2
j_call: TRBJ2-7
cdr3_length: 9

cdr3_aa: AWSGTGSYEQY
v_call: TRBV30
j_call: TRBJ2-7
cdr3_length: 11

cdr3_aa: ASAAGTGGYEQY
v_call: TRBV5-1
j_call: TRBJ2-7
cdr3_length: 12

cdr3_aa: ASSLGAGETQY
v_call: TRBV13
j_call: TRBJ2-5
cdr3_length: 11

cdr3_aa: ASSLTLAGGSSYEQY
v_call: TRBV7-8
j_call: TRBJ2-7
cdr3_length: 15

cdr3_aa: ASSAQGQGASTPLH
v_call: TRBV5-6
j_call: TRBJ1-6
cdr3_length: 14

cdr3_aa: ASSLALGGRESTDTQY
v_call: TRBV7-2
j_call: TRBJ2-3
cdr3_length: 16

cdr3_aa: ASSHGTRVGGLADTQY
v_call: TRBV4-1
j_call: TRBJ2-3
cdr3_length: 16

cdr3_aa: AGRTGTGNTIY
v_call: TRBV2
j_call: TRBJ1-3
cdr3_length: 11

cdr3_aa: ASSLDHYGTRTEAF
v_call: TRBV7-2
j_call: TRBJ1-1
cdr3_length: 14

cdr3_aa: ASSQEGGRGTQY
v_call: TRBV7-9
j_call: TRBJ2-5
cdr3_length: 12

cdr3_aa: ASSVRRADEQF
v_call: TRBV9
j_call: TRBJ2-1
cdr3_length: 11

cdr3_aa: ASSFSQSYGYT
v_call: TRBV28
j_call: TRBJ1-2
cdr3_length: 11

cdr3_aa: ASGTGLINEKLF
v_call: TRBV9
j_call: TRBJ1-4
cdr3_length: 12

cdr3_aa: ASSLAGDPTRAKNIQY
v_call: TRBV7-7
j_call: TRBJ2-4
cdr3_length: 16

cdr3_aa: ASSLGFGGFGYT
v_call: TRBV7-2
j_call: TRBJ1-2
cdr3_length: 12

cdr3_aa: ASSPTGYYEQY
v_call: TRBV18
j_call: TRBJ2-7
cdr3_length: 11

cdr3_aa: ASNLGSTYNEQF
v_call: TRBV2
j_call: TRBJ2-1
cdr3_length: 12

cdr3_aa: ASSLDLGGPAYEQY
v_call: TRBV5-4
j_call: TRBJ2-7
cdr3_length: 14

cdr3_aa: ASRPRGGPADTQY
v_call: TRBV11-2
j_call: TRBJ2-3
cdr3_length: 13

cdr3_aa: ASSLSPGGLHEQY
v_call: TRBV27
j_call: TRBJ2-7
cdr3_length: 13

cdr3_aa: ASHQAGSTEAF
v_call: TRBV28
j_call: TRBJ1-1
cdr3_length: 11

cdr3_aa: ASSSPVGAGGEKLF
v_call: TRBV6-4
j_call: TRBJ1-4
cdr3_length: 14

cdr3_aa: ASSEGGRTEAF
v_call: TRBV5-4
j_call: TRBJ1-1
cdr3_length: 11

cdr3_aa: ASSVGGPAYTGELF
v_call: TRBV9
j_call: TRBJ2-2
cdr3_length: 14

cdr3_aa: ASSPPVGTYEQY
v_call: TRBV18
j_call: TRBJ2-7
cdr3_length: 12

cdr3_aa: SVEDRGQLF
v_call: TRBV29-1
j_call: TRBJ1-4
cdr3_length: 9

cdr3_aa: ASSQARTGSGEQF
v_call: TRBV4-3
j_call: TRBJ2-1
cdr3_length: 13

cdr3_aa: ATQDREGYGYT
v_call: TRBV10-3
j_call: TRBJ1-2
cdr3_length: 11

cdr3_aa: ASSQTQWEGGYT
v_call: TRBV4-2
j_call: TRBJ1-2
cdr3_length: 12

cdr3_aa: ASRPNRGEGAKNIQY
v_call: TRBV12-5
j_call: TRBJ2-4
cdr3_length: 15